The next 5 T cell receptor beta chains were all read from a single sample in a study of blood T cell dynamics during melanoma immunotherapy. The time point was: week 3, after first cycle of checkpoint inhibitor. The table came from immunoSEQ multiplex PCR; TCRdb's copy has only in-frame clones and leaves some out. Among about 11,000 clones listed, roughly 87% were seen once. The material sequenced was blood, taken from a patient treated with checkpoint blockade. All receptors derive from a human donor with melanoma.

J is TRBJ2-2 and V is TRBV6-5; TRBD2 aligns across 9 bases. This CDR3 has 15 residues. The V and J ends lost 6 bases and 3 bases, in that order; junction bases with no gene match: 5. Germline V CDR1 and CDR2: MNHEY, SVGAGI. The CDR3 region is CASSRTSAYTGELFF. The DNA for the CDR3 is TGTGCCAGCAGCCGGACTAGCGCCTACACCGGGGAGCTGTTTTTT.

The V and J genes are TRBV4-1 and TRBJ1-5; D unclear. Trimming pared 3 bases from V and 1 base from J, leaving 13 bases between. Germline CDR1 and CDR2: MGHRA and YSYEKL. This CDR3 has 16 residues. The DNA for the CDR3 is TGCGCCAGCAGCCACCTCCCGGATGCAAGCAATCAGCCCCAGCATTTT. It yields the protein CASSHLPDASNQPQHF.

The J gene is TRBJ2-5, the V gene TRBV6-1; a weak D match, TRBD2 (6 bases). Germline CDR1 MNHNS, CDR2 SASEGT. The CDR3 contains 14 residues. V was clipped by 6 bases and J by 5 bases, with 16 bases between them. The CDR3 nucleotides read TGTGCCAGCAGACCGACTAGGGGCGGGGAGACCCAGTACTTC. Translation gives CASRPTRGGETQYF.

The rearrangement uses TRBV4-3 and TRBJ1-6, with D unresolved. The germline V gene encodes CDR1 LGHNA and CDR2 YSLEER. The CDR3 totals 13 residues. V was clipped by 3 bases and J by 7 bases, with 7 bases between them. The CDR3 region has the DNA TGCGCCAGCAGCCAGGGTTTGAATTCACCCCTCCACTTT. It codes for CASSQGLNSPLHF.

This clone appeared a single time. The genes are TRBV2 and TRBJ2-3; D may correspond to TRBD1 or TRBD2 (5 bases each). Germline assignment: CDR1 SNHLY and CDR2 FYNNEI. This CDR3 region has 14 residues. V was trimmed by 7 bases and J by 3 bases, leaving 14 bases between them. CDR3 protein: CASNIGATTDTQYF. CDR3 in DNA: TGTGCCAGCAACATCGGGGCTACGACAGATACGCAGTATTTT.